The clone carrying this T cell receptor (beta chain) was seen only a few times. The sample is drawn from a study of radiation and T cells in renal cell carcinoma. Treatment denoted: 15 Gy SBRT to primary tumor, nephrectomy 4 weeks later. The protocol was immunoSEQ multiplex PCR, while the TCRdb copy is restricted to in-frame clones and leaves out a portion. The sample yields under 20,000 clones, 55% to 80% seen once. The CDR3 sequence is 16 residues long. V dropped 0 bases and J dropped 6 bases, with 12 bases sitting between them. Material: tumor tissue, obtained from a patient whose treatment included radiotherapy and nephrectomy. The V gene is TRBV23-1, the J gene TRBJ1-6, with D perhaps TRBD1 (6 bases). TRBV23-1 is an open reading frame whose function is uncertain. This TCR derives from a woman in her sixties or seventies with renal cell carcinoma. CDR3 sequence reads: CASSQSLHRANSPLHF. The DNA of the CDR3 is TGCGCCAGCAGTCAATCTCTGCACAGGGCTAATTCACCCCTCCACTTT.